These 11 T cell receptor beta chains were sequenced from one sample in a study of low-dose radiotherapy and immunotherapy resistance in tumors. Time point noted: before trial treatment. Both TCRalpha and TCRbeta chains were reverse transcribed with V-gene-specific primers. It was with a constant-region primer and a V-primer adapter that TCRs were amplified over around 19 PCR cycles. One entry per CDR3 protein results from TCRdb running MiXCR on the reads. The sample has approximately 89,000 distinct CDR3 sequences, 18% seen once; the top ten hold roughly 6%. The sample consisted of PBMCs, taken before treatment. These receptors were collected from a male donor with prostate cancer.

This clonotype was counted many times. V usage is TRBV20-1 and J usage is TRBJ2-7; tentatively, D is TRBD1 or TRBD2 (5 bases each). The CDR3 extends over 14 amino acids. Germline CDR1 DFQATT, CDR2 SNEGSKA (reference sequence). The V end was cut by 5 bases, the J end by 0 bases, with 14 bases between. CDR3 sequence reads: CSALDWTNSYEQYF. The DNA of the CDR3 is TGCAGTGCTTTGGACTGGACAAACTCCTACGAGCAGTACTTC.

J is TRBJ1-1 and V is TRBV9; D not resolved. The CDR3 runs to 14 residues. The ends were cut back, 0 bases at V and 3 bases at J, with 9 bases in the middle. The germline CDR1 and CDR2 sequences are SGDLS and YYNGEE. In DNA form, the CDR3 reads TGTGCCAGCAGCGTAGCTACGCAGTACACTGAAGCTTTCTTT. It encodes CASSVATQYTEAFF.

Ten or more counts support this clonotype. The genes are TRBV9 and TRBJ2-2; TRBD1 agrees at 10 bases. CDR1 is SGDLS and CDR2 is YYNGEE in the germline V gene. V lost 5 bases, J lost 1 base, and 2 bases stayed unmatched. This CDR3 has 15 residues. CDR3 protein: CASRGQGGNTGELFF. The CDR3 coding sequence is TGTGCCAGCAGAGGACAGGGGGGGAACACCGGGGAGCTGTTTTTT.

This clonotype was picked up many times. The CDR3 protein is CASSFNGAGELFF. The CDR3 coding sequence is TGTGCCAGCAGTTTTAACGGGGCCGGGGAGCTGTTTTTT. V and J are TRBV27 and TRBJ2-2, with a weak D call TRBD2 (5 bases). The CDR3 covers 13 residues. In germline, CDR1 is MNHEY, CDR2 SMNVEV (reference sequence). V shed 3 bases and J shed 6 bases, with 8 bases lying between them.

This clonotype appeared many times. This CDR3 reads CASRRLIDRRNTEAFF. In nucleotides, the CDR3 is TGTGCCAGCAGGCGGCTGATAGACAGGAGGAACACTGAAGCTTTCTTT. The rearrangement uses TRBV2 and TRBJ1-1, with a possible D match to TRBD1 (6 bases). V was trimmed by 6 bases and J by 1 base, leaving 18 bases between them. CDR3 length equals 16 residues. Germline CDR1 and CDR2: SNHLY and FYNNEI.

This clonotype was picked up many times. The chain has TRBV20-1 and TRBJ2-2; D not certain. The CDR3 contains 13 residues. The germline V and J ends were trimmed by 1 base and 7 bases, with 10 bases remaining between them. Germline V gene sequence: CDR1 DFQATT, CDR2 SNEGSKA (reference sequence). In nucleotides, the CDR3 is TGCAGTGCTAGAGTCCCGAGTGTCGGGGAGCTGTTTTTT. Protein sequence: CSARVPSVGELFF.

The rearrangement joins TRBV25-1 to TRBJ2-7; the D is unclear. V was pared by 3 bases and J by 3 bases, with 6 bases between. The CDR3 covers 12 residues. Germline-derived CDR1 and CDR2 are MGHDK and SYGVNS. The CDR3 is CASSDHSYEQYF. The CDR3 region has the DNA TGTGCCAGCAGTGATCACAGCTACGAGCAGTACTTC.

The rearrangement joins TRBV10-3 to TRBJ2-2; 12 nucleotides agree with TRBD1. The CDR3 is 18 residues long. Germline V gene lookup returns CDR1 ENHRY and CDR2 SYGVKD. The V gene end was trimmed by 1 base and the J gene end by 0 bases; junction bases not matched to a gene: 3. CDR3 region: CAISEWGTGGSNTGELFF. In DNA form, the CDR3 reads TGTGCCATCAGTGAGTGGGGGACAGGGGGCTCGAACACCGGGGAGCTGTTTTTT.

This clonotype has ten or more counts. CDR3 loop: CASSATSGGGADTQYF. In DNA, the CDR3 is TGTGCCAGCAGCGCTACTAGCGGGGGGGGCGCAGATACGCAGTATTTT. This sequence joins TRBV9 and TRBJ2-3, with 13 bases aligning to TRBD2. Germline V gene lookup returns CDR1 SGDLS and CDR2 YYNGEE. V shed 3 bases and J 4 bases; nucleotides not matched to a gene: 5. This CDR3 comprises 16 residues.

This clonotype was recorded many times. The V gene is TRBV29-1, the J gene TRBJ1-1; D is possibly TRBD1 (5 bases). The CDR3 contains 14 residues. V dropped 4 bases and J dropped 5 bases, with 17 bases sitting between them. The germline V gene encodes CDR1 SQVTM and CDR2 ANQGSEA. CDR3 protein: CSVGSPGQFTEAFF. The CDR3 coding sequence is TGCAGCGTTGGCTCCCCGGGGCAGTTTACTGAAGCTTTCTTT.

Details on this clonotype: Given a much more abundant clone one base away, this may be a read error. The rearrangement joins TRBV5-1 to TRBJ2-5; a weak D match, TRBD2 (7 bases). Germline CDR1 is SGHRS and CDR2 is YFSETQ. The CDR3 has 16 residues. CDR3 loop: CANSFIGGGLQETQYF. The CDR3 nucleotides are TGCGCCAACAGCTTCATTGGGGGGGGCCTCCAAGAGACCCAGTACTTC.